Each of the 31 T cell receptor beta chains below was sequenced from the same sample in a study of T cells after yellow fever vaccination (dated by TCRdb to between 2018 and 2021). Libraries were built with 5' RACE. Sequenced on an Illumina HiSeq 2500. TCRdb itself trimmed the public reads at Q25 with fastp, ran MiXCR and retained productive beta chains. Every entry covers one CDR3 protein and lists the most common genes and DNA from its rows. This sample lists 500,000 to 650,000 distinct CDR3 sequences; roughly an eighth were detected once. 14% to 15% of the sample is in the top ten clones. Interpreted using the paper, the treatment or condition label stands for: live attenuated yellow fever vaccine strain. This specimen consisted of PBMCs, obtained on the day of the yellow fever booster vaccination. These TCRs come from a man aged 25-40 years who received the YFV17D yellow fever vaccine.

The V gene is TRBV20-1, the J gene TRBJ2-7; 9 bases match TRBD1. CDR3 size: 16 residues. V lost 2 bases and J lost 3; bases outside the gene matches: 11. Germline loops: CDR1 DFQATT, CDR2 SNEGSKA (reference sequence). The CDR3 region is CSARLTSGTGLYEQYF. The CDR3 nucleotides read TGCAGTGCTAGACTCACTTCCGGGACAGGGCTCTACGAGCAGTACTTC.

CDR3 in amino acids: CASISPAGRDGTEAFF. The DNA for the CDR3 is TGTGCCAGCATCTCCCCGGCGGGCAGGGATGGTACTGAAGCTTTCTTT. The chain carries TRBV2 and TRBJ1-1; D possibly corresponds to TRBD1 (5 bases). The CDR3 length is 16 residues. V lost 7 bases to trimming and J lost 5 bases, with 23 bases between them. Germline CDR1 SNHLY, CDR2 FYNNEI.

This clonotype was observed a few times. The chain couples TRBV5-5 to TRBJ2-7, with 7 nucleotides matching TRBD1. The CDR3 covers 14 residues. Trimming took 5 bases from V and 3 from J; bases not matched to a gene: 8. The germline V gene encodes CDR1 SGHKS and CDR2 YYEKEE (reference sequence). This chain's CDR3 is CASSFGTVGYEQYF. The CDR3 DNA is TGTGCCAGCAGTTTCGGGACAGTAGGCTACGAGCAGTACTTC.

The chain couples TRBV10-2 to TRBJ2-5, with TRBD2 identical over 11 bases. The trim removed 8 bases at V and 4 bases at J, leaving 18 bases unmatched. This CDR3 region has 18 residues. CDR1 is WSHSY, CDR2 SAAADI, per germline. CDR3 region: CASSQAASGRPGRETQYF. The CDR3 DNA follows: TGCGCCAGCTCCCAGGCGGCTAGCGGGAGGCCCGGTAGAGAGACCCAGTACTTC.

The chain couples TRBV7-3 to TRBJ2-3; 9 bases match TRBD2. The CDR3 runs 16 residues. V was pared by 5 bases and J by 4 bases, with 10 bases of the junction left unmatched. Germline V gene data show CDR1 as SGHTA and CDR2 as FQGTGA. Here the CDR3 reads CASSLMAGGGADTQYF. CDR3 nucleotide sequence: TGTGCCAGCAGCCTAATGGCGGGAGGGGGGGCAGATACGCAGTATTTT.

Only a few counts were recorded for this clonotype. For the CDR3, the DNA is TGTGCCAGCAGTCCATTCGTCGGGTCCAATGAGCAGTTCTTC. The encoded protein is CASSPFVGSNEQFF. The V gene is TRBV27, the J gene TRBJ2-1; D gene ambiguous. V was shortened by 5 bases and J by 6 bases, with 14 bases between the two germline ends. CDR1 MNHEY and CDR2 SMNVEV come from the germline V gene (reference sequence). CDR3 length equals 14 residues.

V usage is TRBV15 and J usage is TRBJ2-7; D is unclear. The CDR3 is 15 amino acids. The germline V gene encodes CDR1 LNHNV and CDR2 YYDKDF (reference sequence). V lost 3 bases to trimming and J lost 3 bases, with 15 bases between them. CDR3 sequence reads: CATSSDQGFFYEQYF. The CDR3 bases are TGTGCCACCAGCAGTGATCAAGGGTTTTTCTACGAGCAGTACTTC.

Only a few counts were recorded for this clonotype. The chain joins TRBV20-1 to TRBJ2-3, with D perhaps matching TRBD1 (7 bases). Trimming took off 5 bases at V and 9 bases at J, with 15 bases between the two ends. The CDR3 sequence is 12 residues long. Germline values: CDR1 DFQATT, CDR2 SNEGSKA (reference sequence). CDR3 nucleotide sequence: TGCAGTGCTTTACTACAGGGGAGGACGCAGTATTTT. It translates to CSALLQGRTQYF.

J is TRBJ2-1 and V is TRBV18; D is unclear. There are 13 residues in the CDR3. V lost 2 bases and J 6 bases, leaving 8 bases between the germline ends. Per the germline V gene, CDR1 is KGHSH and CDR2 is LQKENI. Here the CDR3 reads CASSPSSINEQFF. CDR3 sequence (DNA): TGTGCCAGCTCACCATCTAGTATCAATGAGCAGTTCTTC. Full variable domain (remainder filled in from reference TRBV18 and TRBJ2-1): NAGVMQNPRHLVRRRGQEARLRCSPMKGHSHVYWYRQLPEEGLKFMVYLQKENIIDESGMPKERFSAEFPKEGPSILRIQQVVRGDSAAYFCASSPSSINEQFFGPGTRLTVL.

This clonotype has a handful of counts. The rearrangement joins TRBV6-2 or TRBV6-3 to TRBJ1-1; unclear D gene. This CDR3 has 14 residues. Germline V gives CDR1 MNHEY, CDR2 SVGEGT. The V and J ends lost 0 bases and 3 bases respectively, with 8 bases between them. CDR3 region: CASSYSTSHTEAFF. For the CDR3, the DNA is TGTGCCAGCAGTTACTCGACATCCCACACTGAAGCTTTCTTT.

J is TRBJ2-7 and V is TRBV12-3 or TRBV12-4; 8 bases are shared with TRBD1. The CDR3 is made up of 17 amino acids. V was pared by 5 bases and J by 7 bases, with 19 bases of the junction left unmatched. CDR3: CASSPTGEHPLKGEQYF. The DNA of the CDR3 is TGTGCCAGCAGTCCGACAGGGGAACACCCCCTAAAAGGGGAGCAGTACTTC.

The chain couples TRBV19 to TRBJ1-5, with 7 bases lining up with TRBD1. This CDR3 has 17 residues. V lost 4 bases to trimming and J lost 0 bases; unmatched junction nucleotides: 9. Germline V gene lookup returns CDR1 LNHDA and CDR2 SQIVND (reference sequence). The CDR3: CASSTRDRISSNQPQHF. The CDR3, as DNA: TGTGCCAGTAGTACGCGGGACAGAATCTCTAGCAATCAGCCCCAGCATTTT.

This sequence joins TRBV11-2 and TRBJ1-1; D gene uncertain. Trimming removed 2 bases at V and 12 bases at J, with 16 bases between. The CDR3 runs 13 residues. The germline V gene has CDR1 SGHAT and CDR2 FQNNGV. The CDR3 region is CASSLLLGTDTFF. The CDR3 nucleotides read TGTGCCAGCAGCTTATTACTGGGAACAGATACTTTCTTT.

The gene calls are TRBV28 and TRBJ2-4, with 7 bases matching TRBD2. Germline CDR1 MDHEN, CDR2 SYDVKM. After removal of 10 bases from V and 8 bases from J, the junction contained 8 bases not matched to a gene. CDR3 length equals 12 residues. For the CDR3, the DNA is TGTGCCATCCTAGCGGATGGGGACATTCAGTACTTC. Encoded protein: CAILADGDIQYF. The complete variable domain, with remaining parts taken from reference TRBV28 and TRBJ2-4, reads DVKVTQSSRYLVKRTGEKVFLECVQDMDHENMFWYRQDPGLGLRLIYFSYDVKMKEKGDIPEGYSVSREKKERFSLILESASTNQTSMYLCAILADGDIQYFGAGTRLSVL.

The CDR3 sequence is CASSGVWANSYEQYF. The CDR3 bases are TGTGCCAGCTCAGGGGTTTGGGCTAACTCGTACGAGCAGTACTTC. The genes are TRBV18 and TRBJ2-7; D is uncertain. V lost 5 bases and J lost 4, with 18 bases in between. The CDR3 has 15 residues. Germline V CDR1 and CDR2: KGHSH, LQKENI.

This clonotype appeared a few times. The chain recombines TRBV7-6 with TRBJ1-1, with a possible D match to TRBD1 (6 bases). The length of the CDR3 is 13 residues. Looked up from germline, CDR1 is SGHVS and CDR2 is FNYEAQ. Trimming stripped 10 bases from V and 1 base from J, with 13 bases between. The CDR3 DNA reads TGTGCCACTGCACAGGGTACGAACACTGAAGCTTTCTTT. Amino acid sequence: CATAQGTNTEAFF.

The rearrangement links TRBV25-1 to TRBJ1-2; D might be TRBD1 (5 bases). The CDR3 has 14 amino acids. V gave up 2 bases and J gave up 5 bases, with 12 bases separating them. Germline loops: CDR1 MGHDK, CDR2 SYGVNS. The CDR3 spells CASSEGWGVYGYTF. CDR3 DNA sequence: TGTGCCAGCAGTGAAGGTTGGGGGGTATATGGCTACACCTTC.

The chain combines TRBV18 with TRBJ2-7; 13 bases match TRBD2. The CDR3 loop spans 15 amino acids. Trimming took 4 bases from V and 4 from J; bases not matched to a gene: 4. Germline V gene sequence: CDR1 KGHSH, CDR2 LQKENI. CDR3 sequence (DNA): TGTGCCAGCTCACAGGGGACTAGCGGGAAATACGAGCAGTACTTC. It yields the protein CASSQGTSGKYEQYF.

The count of this clonotype is one. The J gene is TRBJ1-1, the V gene TRBV7-9, with no clear D. CDR1 is SEHNR and CDR2 is FQNEAQ in the germline V gene (reference sequence). The germline V and J ends were trimmed by 5 bases and 12 bases, with 19 bases remaining between them. CDR3 length: 13 residues. CDR3 sequence: CASSTPRGEISFF. The CDR3 bases are TGTGCCAGCAGCACACCGCGCGGAGAGATCTCTTTCTTT.

This clonotype came up many times. The chain uses TRBV5-5 and TRBJ1-2; no clear D gene. Trimming took off 1 base at V and 3 bases at J, with 13 bases between the two ends. The CDR3 extends over 15 amino acids. Per the germline V gene, CDR1 is SGHKS and CDR2 is YYEKEE (reference sequence). CDR3 loop: CASSLIGRSDYGYTF. The DNA for the CDR3 is TGTGCCAGCAGCTTGATTGGGCGGAGCGACTATGGCTACACCTTC.

This clonotype has more than one count but fewer than ten. The V gene is TRBV5-1, the J gene TRBJ2-5; the match to TRBD2 covers 9 bases. CDR3 length equals 15 residues. The V segment lost 3 bases and the J segment 5 bases; nucleotides outside the gene matches: 8. Germline V gives CDR1 SGHRS, CDR2 YFSETQ. The CDR3 sequence is CASSSGLASSETQYF. The CDR3 DNA reads as TGCGCCAGCAGCTCGGGACTAGCCAGCTCGGAGACCCAGTACTTC. The whole variable domain, remainder taken from reference TRBV5-1 and TRBJ2-5, is KAGVTQTPRYLIKTRGQQVTLSCSPISGHRSVSWYQQTPGQGLQFLFEYFSETQRNKGNFPGRFSGRQFSNSRSEMNVSTLELGDSALYLCASSSGLASSETQYFGPGTRLLVL.

V and J are TRBV27 and TRBJ2-7; maybe TRBD2 (6 bases). Per the germline V gene, CDR1 is MNHEY and CDR2 is SMNVEV (reference sequence). This CDR3 is built from 12 residues. The V end was cut by 8 bases, the J end by 0 bases, with 8 bases between. CDR3 protein: CASGDFSYEQYF. CDR3 DNA: TGTGCCAGCGGGGACTTCTCCTACGAGCAGTACTTC.

The chain employs TRBV20-1 and TRBJ1-2; D is possibly TRBD1 (6 bases). Trimming left V 5 bases short and J 3 bases short, with 10 bases between. The germline V gene encodes CDR1 DFQATT and CDR2 SNEGSKA (reference sequence). The CDR3 consists of 12 residues. This CDR3 is CSAYRDHYGYTF. As DNA, the CDR3 is TGCAGTGCTTACAGGGATCACTATGGCTACACCTTC.

The V and J genes are TRBV2 and TRBJ1-1; possible D gene TRBD1, 5 bases. The CDR3 is 13 amino acids. V dropped 8 bases and J dropped 0 bases, with 10 bases sitting between them. In germline, CDR1 is SNHLY, CDR2 FYNNEI. This chain's CDR3 is CASPGLVNTEAFF. DNA of the CDR3: TGTGCCAGCCCAGGGTTGGTGAACACTGAAGCTTTCTTT.

The gene calls are TRBV7-2 and TRBJ2-1; tentatively, D is TRBD1 or TRBD2 (5 bases each). V lost 2 bases and J lost 4, with 12 bases in between. Germline values: CDR1 SGHTA, CDR2 FQGNSA. This CDR3 is built from 15 residues. The CDR3 is CASSLLEGPYNEQFF. In nucleotides, the CDR3 is TGTGCCAGCAGCTTACTCGAGGGACCTTACAATGAGCAGTTCTTC.

V is TRBV15 and J is TRBJ2-7, with TRBD1 matching 8 bases. Germline V gene lookup returns CDR1 LNHNV and CDR2 YYDKDF (reference sequence). The V and J ends lost 0 bases and 4 bases, in that order; junction bases with no gene match: 2. The CDR3 sequence is 14 residues long. The CDR3 DNA sequence: TGTGCCACCAGCAGAGAGACAGGGGATTACGAGCAGTACTTC. Protein sequence: CATSRETGDYEQYF.

This clonotype was seen many times. CDR3 sequence reads: CASSYFSRTIAKNIQYF. The CDR3 nucleotides are TGTGCCAGCAGTTACTTCTCCAGAACTATAGCCAAAAACATTCAGTACTTC. The genes are TRBV6-7 and TRBJ2-4; no definite D call. Being an ORF, TRBV6-7 has a function that is uncertain. This CDR3 spans 17 amino acids. The V end was cut by 1 base, the J end by 0 bases, with 13 bases between.

This clonotype was seen more than once but under ten times. This rearrangement joins TRBV27 to TRBJ2-1; D not resolved. Trimming took 7 bases from V and 7 from J, leaving 11 bases between them. The CDR3 is made up of 12 amino acids. In germline, CDR1 is MNHEY, CDR2 SMNVEV (reference sequence). The CDR3: CASINLWNEQFF. Written as DNA, the CDR3 is TGTGCCAGCATAAACCTTTGGAATGAGCAGTTCTTC.

The CDR3 reads CASSLAGPGNTIYF. CDR3 DNA sequence: TGTGCCAGCAGTTTGGCAGGGCCTGGAAACACCATATATTTT. The chain couples TRBV12-3 or TRBV12-4 to TRBJ1-3, with D possibly being TRBD1 (5 bases). Trimming took off 3 bases at V and 2 bases at J, with 8 bases between the two ends. The CDR3 has 14 amino acids.

This clonotype turned up a few times. This chain links TRBV6-1 with TRBJ2-5, with D unresolved. Trimming took off 6 bases at V and 5 bases at J, with 16 bases between the two ends. Per germline, CDR1 MNHNS and CDR2 SASEGT. The CDR3 runs to 14 residues. CDR3 sequence (DNA): TGTGCCAGCAGACGATTAATACTGATGGAGACCCAGTACTTC. Residues: CASRRLILMETQYF.

This clonotype was seen more than once but under ten times. The V and J genes are TRBV5-1 and TRBJ2-3; the D is unclear. Germline CDR1 is SGHRS and CDR2 is YFSETQ. The V gene lost 4 bases and the J gene lost 2 bases, with 8 bases spanning the gap. The CDR3 has 13 residues. This chain's CDR3 is CASSPQATDTQYF. As DNA, the CDR3 is TGCGCCAGCAGCCCACAAGCCACAGATACGCAGTATTTT.